Listed here are 19 T cell receptor beta chains from one sample, sequenced in a study of cytomegalovirus exposure and HLA in healthy donors. PCR employed 60 Vbeta and 13 Jbeta primers. Using immunoSEQ multiplex PCR, the repertoire was profiled, and TCRdb retains in-frame clones only, with some absent. The profile covers approximately 200,000 clones, with 85% appearing a single time and about 2.2% taken by the ten largest. Sequenced material: PBMCs. These receptors were obtained from a woman aged 45 to 65 in good health and CMV-seronegative.

Written as DNA, the CDR3 is TGTGCCAGCAGTGTCACGGGGGGAAACACTGAAGCTTTCTTT. Amino acid sequence: CASSVTGGNTEAFF. The chain joins TRBV28 to TRBJ1-1; TRBD1 is a possible D gene (5 bases). The CDR3 is made up of 14 amino acids. Germline loops: CDR1 MDHEN, CDR2 SYDVKM. Trimming stripped 5 bases from V and 2 bases from J, with 12 bases between.

The chain is built from TRBV6-5 and TRBJ2-2, with no clear D. The closer fit of TRBJ1-3 to the DNA end suggests the J call may be wrong. The CDR3 covers 13 residues. Germline-derived CDR1 and CDR2 are MNHEY and SVGAGI. CDR3 sequence reads: CAVQDSSGNTIYF. As DNA, the CDR3 is TGTGCCGTGCAAGACTCTTCTGGAAACACCATATATTTT.

This chain uses TRBV6-5 with TRBJ2-2; D might be TRBD2 (5 bases). The CDR3 length is 15 residues. From germline, CDR1 is MNHEY and CDR2 SVGAGI. V was clipped by 5 bases and J by 5 bases, with 15 bases between them. The CDR3 region has the DNA TGTGCCAGCAGTCGCCCTAGGTCGGGGACCGGGGAGCTGTTTTTT. It codes for CASSRPRSGTGELFF.

The V call is TRBV27, the J call TRBJ2-5, with 7 bases matching TRBD1. Trimming cost V 4 bases and J 5 bases; bases outside gene matches: 4. Per the germline V gene, CDR1 is MNHEY and CDR2 is SMNVEV (reference sequence). The CDR3 runs to 13 residues. The CDR3 nucleotides read TGTGCCAGCAGTTCCACAGGGGAGGAGACCCAGTACTTC. Translated: CASSSTGEETQYF.

J is TRBJ2-1 and V is TRBV4-2; D is ambiguous. V was cut by 0 bases and J by 0 bases, with 12 bases left in between. The CDR3 runs 17 residues. Germline V gives CDR1 LGHNA, CDR2 YNFKEQ. The CDR3 sequence: CASSQESPASSYNEQFF. CDR3 in DNA: TGTGCCAGCAGCCAAGAATCTCCAGCTAGCTCCTACAATGAGCAGTTCTTC.

The chain has TRBV5-1 and TRBJ1-5, with no clear D. Germline CDR1 and CDR2: SGHRS and YFSETQ. V was pared by 2 bases and J by 0 bases, with 6 bases between. The CDR3 has 14 amino acids. The CDR3 DNA reads TGCGCCAGCAGCTTTAGGAGTAGCAATCAGCCCCAGCATTTT. Translation gives CASSFRSSNQPQHF.

V gene TRBV7-3 combines with J gene TRBJ2-1; D perhaps matches TRBD2 (6 bases). Per the germline V gene, CDR1 is SGHTA and CDR2 is FQGTGA. CDR3 length equals 14 residues. V lost 6 bases to trimming and J lost 5 bases, with 14 bases between them. The CDR3 bases are TGTGCCAGCAGTCTTTTCGCGGGGAACAATGAGCAGTTCTTC. Its protein product is CASSLFAGNNEQFF.

This clone was detected a few times. The V gene is TRBV29-1, the J gene TRBJ2-1, with D perhaps matching TRBD2 (5 bases). The CDR3 has 13 amino acids. V was pared by 7 bases and J by 3 bases, with 13 bases between. CDR1 is SQVTM and CDR2 is ANQGSEA in the germline V gene. CDR3 nucleotides: TGCAGCGCCACCAGCGGAGACTACAATGAGCAGTTCTTC. Its translation: CSATSGDYNEQFF.

DNA for the CDR3: TGTGCCAGCAGAATTAGCGGGGCCCCAGGTGAGAGGACTGAAGCTTTCTTT. This gives the protein CASRISGAPGERTEAFF. The chain employs TRBV11-2 and TRBJ1-1; D possibly corresponds to TRBD1 (5 bases). Looked up from germline, CDR1 is SGHAT and CDR2 is FQNNGV. This CDR3 is built from 17 residues. Trimming took off 6 bases at V and 5 bases at J, with 25 bases between the two ends.

The chain uses TRBV2 and TRBJ2-1, with a possible D match to TRBD2 (5 bases). Looked up from germline, CDR1 is SNHLY and CDR2 is FYNNEI. V gave up 5 bases and J gave up 10 bases, with 9 bases separating them. CDR3 length: 11 residues. The CDR3 DNA is TGTGCCAGCAGTAGAGGACTGGAGCAGTTCTTC. This translates into CASSRGLEQFF.

This chain joins TRBV30 and TRBJ2-7; D might be TRBD1 (7 bases). The germline CDR1 and CDR2 sequences are GTSNPN and SVGIG (reference sequence). V was cut by 6 bases and J by 4 bases, with 13 bases left in between. This CDR3 has 12 residues. The CDR3 region is CACRQGLYEQYF. The CDR3 region has the DNA TGTGCCTGTAGACAGGGACTTTACGAGCAGTACTTC.

J is TRBJ1-1 and V is TRBV20-1, with a possible D match to TRBD1 (6 bases). V shed 7 bases and J shed 8 bases, with 14 bases lying between them. The CDR3 sequence is 11 residues long. Germline lookup yields CDR1 DFQATT and CDR2 SNEGSKA (reference sequence). CDR3 DNA sequence: TGCAGTGGATGGACAGCCTTAGAAGCTTTCTTT. This gives the protein CSGWTALEAFF.

The chain links TRBV15 to TRBJ1-4, with D possibly matching TRBD1 (5 bases). The CDR3 consists of 15 residues. CDR1 LNHNV and CDR2 YYDKDF come from the germline V gene (reference sequence). Trimming stripped 0 bases from V and 5 bases from J, with 10 bases between. Here the CDR3 reads CATSRDLGPNEKLFF. Here the CDR3 DNA reads TGTGCCACCAGCAGAGATCTGGGGCCGAATGAAAAACTGTTTTTT. Based on the CDR3 plus reference TRBV15 and TRBJ1-4, the full variable domain is DAMVIQNPRYQVTQFGKPVTLSCSQTLNHNVMYWYQQKSSQAPKLLFHYYDKDFNNEADTPDNFQSRRPNTSFCFLDIRSPGLGDTAMYLCATSRDLGPNEKLFFGSGTQLSVL.

This clone was observed a single time. This rearrangement joins TRBV6-1 to TRBJ2-2; a weak D match, TRBD1 (5 bases). This CDR3 is 15 amino acids long. V was pared by 3 bases and J by 4 bases, with 12 bases between. Germline V gives CDR1 MNHNS, CDR2 SASEGT. The CDR3 spells CASSDGQGSTGELFF. The CDR3 region has the DNA TGTGCCAGCAGTGATGGGCAGGGAAGCACCGGGGAGCTGTTTTTT.

The genes are TRBV7-9 and TRBJ2-1, with 10 bases lining up with TRBD2. Per the germline V gene, CDR1 is SEHNR and CDR2 is FQNEAQ (reference sequence). The trim removed 10 bases at V and 4 bases at J, leaving 16 bases unmatched. The CDR3 extends over 17 amino acids. CDR3 in amino acids: CAINLRGLAGAYNEQFF. The DNA for the CDR3 is TGTGCCATCAATCTTAGAGGGCTAGCGGGAGCATACAATGAGCAGTTCTTC.

V usage is TRBV6-1 and J usage is TRBJ2-1; D might be TRBD2 (5 bases). V dropped 7 bases and J dropped 7 bases, with 20 bases sitting between them. Germline assignment: CDR1 MNHNS and CDR2 SASEGT. The CDR3 is 15 residues long. This CDR3 reads CASIRNSGLQNEQFF. Here the CDR3 DNA reads TGTGCCAGCATTAGGAACTCGGGATTACAAAATGAGCAGTTCTTC.

This clone was seen a few times. The DNA for the CDR3 is TGTGCCAGCAGCTTGTGGCTAGTCTCGTACGAGCAGTACTTC. Its translation: CASSLWLVSYEQYF. The rearrangement links TRBV5-6 to TRBJ2-7; D gene uncertain. V lost 1 base, J lost 4 bases, and 12 bases lay in between. Germline V CDR1 and CDR2: SGHDT, YYEEEE. This CDR3 has 14 amino acids.

The chain is built from TRBV6-5 and TRBJ1-4, with 10 bases matching TRBD1. Germline trimming cut 6 bases from V and 7 bases from J; bases unmatched to any gene: 5. This CDR3 comprises 14 residues. Germline assignment: CDR1 MNHEY and CDR2 SVGAGI. The CDR3 region is CASRTGGGGEKLFF. The CDR3 coding sequence is TGTGCCAGCAGGACAGGGGGCGGGGGTGAAAAACTGTTTTTT.

This clone was observed a handful of times. The rearrangement links TRBV14 to TRBJ2-6, with D uncertain. Between the trimmed V and J ends, which lost 1 base and 1 base, there was a span of 2 bases. Germline V lookup: CDR1 SGHDN, CDR2 FVKESK. The CDR3 has 14 residues. The CDR3 region is CASSQASGANVLTF. DNA of the CDR3: TGTGCCAGCAGCCAAGCTTCTGGGGCCAACGTCCTGACTTTC.